This TCR beta chain was identified in a study of blood T cell repertoires in COVID-19. As for the study in general: Acute and convalescent COVID-19 specimens originated in the United States, Italy and Spain.

Cohort placement rested on clinical history that participants reported themselves. TCRdb keeps only in-frame clones here, not all; method: immunoSEQ multiplex PCR. Of around 130,000 clones in the sample, 84% were seen once. This clonotype originated in a woman aged 18-35 years who had been exposed to COVID-19. The sample was PBMCs or T cells enriched from blood (not recorded which).

The CDR3 region is CASTTRRPGEKDTQYF. Here the CDR3 DNA reads TGTGCCAGCACCACCCGGCGTCCGGGAGAGAAAGATACGCAGTATTTT. The rearrangement links TRBV6-4 to TRBJ2-3; tentatively, D is TRBD2 (6 bases). Trimming cost V 7 bases and J 5 bases, with 22 bases left between them. Germline CDR1 MRHNA, CDR2 SNTAGT. The CDR3 is 16 residues long.